This T cell receptor beta chain is from a study of human versus mouse CDR3 diversity and MHC coevolution. The CDR3 has 14 residues. V lost 6 bases and J lost 4, with 15 bases in between. Germline V gene sequence: CDR1 SGHVS, CDR2 FQNEAQ. Only in-frame clones appear in the TCRdb table, and some are missing; sequencing was by immunoSEQ multiplex PCR. The sample has about 77,000 clones; roughly 90% are singletons. The receptor comes from a person between 25 and 75 years old in good health. This chain connects TRBV7-8 to TRBJ2-5, with a possible D match to TRBD1 (5 bases). Sample: naive CD4+ T cells from blood. Subset of the sample: CD45RO-negative CD62L-positive naive CD4 T cells. The CDR3 coding sequence is TGTGCCAGCAGTCTTAGTACAGGAAGAGAGACCCAGTACTTC. Amino acids: CASSLSTGRETQYF.